This passage covers 21 T cell receptor beta chains from one sample sequenced in a study of graft-versus-host responses after intestinal transplantation. Measured with immunoSEQ multiplex PCR; TCRdb has only the in-frame clones, and not every one. The sample has about 41,000 clones; approximately 95% are singletons. For these receptors, no antigen is known. Source: unstimulated CD8+ T cells sorted from spleen or lymph node cells, taken before transplant. These receptors all come from a human donor who was the organ donor for an intestinal transplant.

V and J are TRBV7-6 and TRBJ2-3; no reliable D call. Trimming pared 2 bases from V and 6 bases from J, leaving 9 bases between. CDR3 length: 13 amino acids. CDR1 is SGHVS, CDR2 FNYEAQ, per germline. The CDR3 reads CASSLSLSDTQYF. In DNA, the CDR3 is TGTGCCAGCAGCTTATCCCTCAGCGATACGCAGTATTTT. Full variable domain (rest looked up from reference TRBV7-6 and TRBJ2-3): GAGVSQSPRYKVTKRGQDVALRCDPISGHVSLYWYRQALGQGPEFLTYFNYEAQQDKSGLPNDRFSAERPEGSISTLTIQRTEQRDSAMYRCASSLSLSDTQYFGPGTRLTVL.

The chain's CDR3 is CASSLWGVEQYF. The CDR3 coding sequence is TGTGCCAGCAGCTTGTGGGGGGTCGAGCAGTACTTC. The J gene is TRBJ2-7, the V gene TRBV5-5; D might be TRBD2 (6 bases). Trimming took off 1 base at V and 6 bases at J, with 8 bases between the two ends. Germline assignment: CDR1 SGHKS and CDR2 YYEKEE (reference sequence). This CDR3 is 12 amino acids long.

The V gene is TRBV4-1, the J gene TRBJ1-6, with 8 bases that match TRBD1. Germline CDR1 reads MGHRA; CDR2 reads YSYEKL. V shed 5 bases and J 8 bases; nucleotides not matched to a gene: 5. This CDR3 has 14 residues. The CDR3 loop is CASSSGTGDSPLHF. The CDR3 bases are TGCGCCAGCAGCTCTGGGACAGGCGATTCACCCCTCCACTTT.

The chain joins TRBV7-9 to TRBJ1-4; TRBD1 agrees at 7 bases. Germline values: CDR1 SEHNR, CDR2 FQNEAQ (reference sequence). J gave up 0 bases and V 5 bases, and 12 bases lay outside the gene matches. The CDR3 covers 18 residues. CDR3 DNA: TGTGCCAGCAGCAATGACAGGGCTAAGTTTCCAACTAATGAAAAACTGTTTTTT. It is translated as CASSNDRAKFPTNEKLFF.

Turning to this clone: Mismatch with germline at one junction end may stem from a read error. The same CDR3 also results from other DNA sequences found in this sample. The chain recombines TRBV6-6 with TRBJ2-3; D is uncertain. This CDR3 is built from 14 residues. CDR1 is MNHNY and CDR2 is SVGAGI in the germline V gene (reference sequence). In DNA, the CDR3 is TGCGCCAGCAGTTACTACGCAGTAACAGATACGCAGTATTTT. Amino acid sequence: CASSYYAVTDTQYF.

This clone has a single count. This sequence joins TRBV4-1 and TRBJ2-1; no reliable D call. The CDR3 sequence is 15 residues long. Trimming cost V 4 bases and J 0 bases, with 10 bases left between them. Germline CDR1 reads MGHRA; CDR2 reads YSYEKL. The CDR3 is CASSPPEASYNEQFF. In nucleotides, the CDR3 is TGCGCCAGCAGCCCGCCAGAAGCCTCCTACAATGAGCAGTTCTTC.

The chain recombines TRBV6-1 with TRBJ2-5; no firm D call. The end of the DNA aligns better with TRBJ2-7, so the J call may be wrong. Germline assignment: CDR1 MNHNS and CDR2 SASEGT. CDR3 size: 16 residues. CDR3 residues: CASSEWEGPITYEQYF. CDR3 nucleotide sequence: TGTGCCAGCAGTGAATGGGAAGGCCCGATCACCTACGAGCAGTACTTC.

V usage is TRBV5-1 and J usage is TRBJ1-1; no firm D call. V was clipped by 0 bases and J by 2 bases, with 8 bases between them. The CDR3 has 14 residues. Germline CDR1 reads SGHRS; CDR2 reads YFSETQ. The CDR3 DNA reads TGCGCCAGCAGCTTGGCTCCCCCCAACACTGAAGCTTTCTTT. Its translation is CASSLAPPNTEAFF.

This clone has a single count. CDR3 amino acids: CASSQDRGSSYEQYF. In nucleotides, the CDR3 is TGCGCCAGCAGCCAAGACAGGGGGTCTTCCTACGAGCAGTACTTC. The chain links TRBV4-3 to TRBJ2-7; 7 positions agree with TRBD1. The CDR3 is 15 amino acids. The V segment lost 0 bases and the J segment 1 base; nucleotides outside the gene matches: 3. Germline lookup yields CDR1 LGHNA and CDR2 YSLEER.

CDR3 bases: TGTGCCAGCAGTGAAACCGGGGGGGGCACTGAAGCTTTCTTT. Protein: CASSETGGGTEAFF. This rearrangement joins TRBV2 to TRBJ1-1; D is possibly TRBD1 (5 bases). The CDR3 length is 14 residues. Germline V gene data show CDR1 as SNHLY and CDR2 as FYNNEI. Trimming shortened V by 2 bases and J by 4 bases, and 11 bases separated the two germline ends.

The V and J genes are TRBV18 and TRBJ2-7, with 7 bases aligning to TRBD2. J lost 2 bases, V lost 2 bases, and 6 bases had no gene match. The CDR3 contains 15 residues. CDR1 is KGHSH and CDR2 is LQKENI in the germline V gene. The CDR3, as DNA: TGTGCCAGCTCACCAGCCGGGGGGAACACCTACGAGCAGTACTTC. It encodes CASSPAGGNTYEQYF.

This chain connects TRBV2 to TRBJ1-2, with D possibly matching TRBD1 (6 bases). This CDR3 region has 13 residues. V was clipped by 10 bases and J by 0 bases, with 12 bases between them. Germline V gene data show CDR1 as SNHLY and CDR2 as FYNNEI. CDR3 DNA: TGTGCCACCGGGGACACAGCTAACTATGGCTACACCTTC. As protein: CATGDTANYGYTF.

This clone was counted once. This sequence joins TRBV5-6 and TRBJ2-3; no reliable D call. The CDR3 has 13 amino acids. Trimming shortened V by 4 bases and J by 5 bases, and 11 bases separated the two germline ends. Germline V gene sequence: CDR1 SGHDT, CDR2 YYEEEE. CDR3 in DNA: TGTGCCAGCAGCCCCAGTGGGGTAGATACGCAGTATTTT. It codes for CASSPSGVDTQYF.

This rearrangement joins TRBV7-3 to TRBJ2-3; D unclear. The CDR3 totals 15 residues. Germline CDR1 and CDR2: SGHTA and FQGTGA. Trimming cost V 2 bases and J 0 bases, with 9 bases left between them. The CDR3 DNA is TGTGCCAGCAGCTTAGTCGGGCATAGCACAGATACGCAGTATTTT. This codes for CASSLVGHSTDTQYF.

The chain has TRBV30 and TRBJ1-6, with D unresolved. The CDR3 has 15 amino acids. With 1 base removed from V and 1 base from J, the gap between germline ends came to 8 bases. The germline gives CDR1 GTSNPN, CDR2 SVGIG (reference sequence). CDR3 sequence reads: CAWSEGSSYNSPLHF. CDR3 nucleotide sequence: TGTGCCTGGAGTGAAGGAAGTTCCTATAATTCACCCCTCCACTTT.

This clone was seen just once. V gene TRBV4-1 combines with J gene TRBJ2-3, with 9 bases aligning to TRBD2. The CDR3 spans 15 residues. Germline CDR1 and CDR2: MGHRA and YSYEKL. V lost 4 bases and J lost 0; bases outside the gene matches: 2. CDR3 sequence reads: CASSPLAGSTDTQYF. CDR3 sequence (DNA): TGCGCCAGCAGCCCCCTAGCGGGGAGCACAGATACGCAGTATTTT.

This clone was seen once. This chain joins TRBV7-9 and TRBJ2-2; D is undetermined. The V end lost 0 bases, the J end lost 0 bases, and 2 bases lay between the germline ends. The CDR3 loop spans 14 amino acids. Germline CDR1 and CDR2: SEHNR and FQNEAQ (reference sequence). The chain's CDR3 is CASSLAANTGELFF. The CDR3, as DNA: TGTGCCAGCAGCTTAGCAGCGAACACCGGGGAGCTGTTTTTT. Using reference TRBV7-9 and TRBJ2-2 for the parts outside the CDR3, the full variable domain is DTGVSQNPRHKITKRGQNVTFRCDPISEHNRLYWYRQTLGQGPEFLTYFQNEAQLEKSRLLSDRFSAERPKGSFSTLEIQRTEQGDSAMYLCASSLAANTGELFFGEGSRLTVL.

This chain connects TRBV7-2 to TRBJ2-1, with TRBD2 as a possible D gene (7 bases). Germline V CDR1 and CDR2: SGHTA, FQGNSA. The CDR3 is made up of 16 amino acids. Trimming took 4 bases from V and 8 from J, leaving 21 bases between them. The CDR3 DNA reads TGTGCCAGCAGCTATGCCGCGGGGGCTCATGGGGATGAGCAGTTCTTC. Its protein product is CASSYAAGAHGDEQFF.

Only one count was recorded for this clone. The chain recombines TRBV4-1 with TRBJ2-1, with TRBD1 matching over 10 bases. CDR1 is MGHRA and CDR2 is YSYEKL in the germline V gene. The CDR3 runs to 17 residues. Unmatched junction bases numbered 11, after V lost 1 base and J lost 8 bases. The CDR3 reads CASSQAVPGQGWHEQFF. CDR3 nucleotides: TGCGCCAGCAGCCAAGCTGTACCGGGACAGGGGTGGCATGAGCAGTTCTTC.

This clone came up once. The CDR3 here is CASSSAPVVDAEQYF. CDR3 in DNA: TGTGCCAGCAGCTCCGCCCCTGTGGTGGACGCCGAGCAGTACTTC. V gene TRBV5-5 combines with J gene TRBJ2-7, with D unclear. Trimming shortened V by 3 bases and J by 6 bases, and 19 bases separated the two germline ends. Germline CDR1 is SGHKS and CDR2 is YYEKEE (reference sequence). The CDR3 covers 15 residues. Looking up the rest from reference TRBV5-5 and TRBJ2-7 gives the full variable domain: DAGVTQSPTHLIKTRGQQVTLRCSPISGHKSVSWYQQVLGQGPQFIFQYYEKEERGRGNFPDRFSARQFPNYSSELNVNALLLGDSALYLCASSSAPVVDAEQYFGPGTRLTVT.

The genes are TRBV5-6 and TRBJ2-2, with D perhaps assigned TRBD1 or TRBD2 (5 bases each). This CDR3 has 13 residues. The germline V gene has CDR1 SGHDT and CDR2 YYEEEE. V lost 6 bases to trimming and J lost 8 bases, with 14 bases between them. The CDR3 spells CASTPGWGGELFF. The CDR3 region has the DNA TGTGCCAGCACCCCCGGATGGGGGGGGGAGCTGTTTTTT.